The source of this T cell receptor beta chain is a study of vaccination effects on CD4 cells after COVID-19. Study as a whole: Following the second dose by a median of 72 days, the post-vaccine samples were obtained. Findings of the study overall: Researchers reported few convalescent patients and no early post-infection timepoints in the study. Convalescent patients' post-vaccine spike repertoire was mostly distinct vaccine-induced clones. Infection- and vaccine-induced clones contracted markedly late after vaccination.

Here immunoSEQ multiplex PCR was the method, and the copy in TCRdb shows in-frame clones only, minus some. The repertoire holds 11,000 to 15,000 clones, about three quarters seen once, with under 20% in the top ten. Within the ViraFEST assay, antigen-specific CD4+ T cells underwent expansion with viral peptide pools prior to sequencing. The culture ran for 10 days, and then CD4+ T cells were isolated. The person acquired a PCR-confirmed SARS-CoV-2 infection between March and December 2020. Either the BNT162b2 or mRNA-1273 vaccine was given to participants in two doses. Of note for this clone: Antigen specificity is unknown.

The CDR3 spans 15 residues. Germline V gene lookup returns CDR1 SGHTA and CDR2 FQGTGA. The ends were cut back, 2 bases at V and 5 bases at J, with 14 bases in the middle. This clonotype was sampled from a human donor who had a prior SARS-CoV-2 infection. The rearrangement uses TRBV7-3 and TRBJ2-3; the D is unclear. Sequenced here: CD4+ T cells from PBMCs cultured with SARS-CoV-2 spike peptides, sampled after COVID-19 vaccination. The CDR3: CASSLLGQSGDTQYF. The CDR3 bases are TGTGCCAGCAGCTTATTAGGCCAGTCGGGAGATACGCAGTATTTT.